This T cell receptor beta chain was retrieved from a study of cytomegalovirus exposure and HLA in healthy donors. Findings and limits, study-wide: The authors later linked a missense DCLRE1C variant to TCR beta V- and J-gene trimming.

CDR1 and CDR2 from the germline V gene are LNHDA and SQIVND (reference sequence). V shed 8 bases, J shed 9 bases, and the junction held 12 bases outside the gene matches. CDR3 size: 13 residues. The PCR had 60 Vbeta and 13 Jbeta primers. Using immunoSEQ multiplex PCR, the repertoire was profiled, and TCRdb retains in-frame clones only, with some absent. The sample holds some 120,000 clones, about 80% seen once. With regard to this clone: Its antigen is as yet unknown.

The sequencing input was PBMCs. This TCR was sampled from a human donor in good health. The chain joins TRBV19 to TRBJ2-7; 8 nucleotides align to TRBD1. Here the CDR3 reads CASSDRGPEGQYF. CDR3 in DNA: TGTGCCAGTTCAGACAGGGGTCCTGAAGGGCAGTACTTC.